This T cell receptor (beta chain) was captured by sequencing in a study of post-analysis software for immune sequencing data. The CDR3 is 13 residues long. Trimming left V 2 bases short and J 5 bases short, with 9 bases between. CDR1 and CDR2 (germline): KGHSH, LQKENI. This clonotype was detected once. The target antigen is unknown. Study conclusions and caveats: Patients with multiple sclerosis recorded significantly lower normalized Chao1 diversity than controls, the study found. Among roughly five TRBV segments more frequent in patients than controls were TRBV5-6, TRBV5-1 and TRBV20-1.

The TCR beta cDNA libraries carried unique molecular identifiers. TCRdb passed the PCR reads through MiXCR, listing each CDR3 protein once. The table has about 820,000 distinct CDR3 sequences, around 50% seen once. This rearrangement joins TRBV18 to TRBJ1-1; D remains unclear. Material for sequencing was blood. This clonotype was obtained from a girl between 5 and 17 years old with multiple sclerosis. The CDR3 bases are TGTGCCAGCTCACCAATCGGTGTGACTGAAGCTTTCTTT. Translation: CASSPIGVTEAFF.